This TCR beta chain comes out of a study of PD-L1 blockade in urothelial cancer. Study as a whole: Dosed intravenously at 1,200 mg every 3 weeks, atezolizumab was initiated by patients around 2014. The researchers analyzed blood 3 weeks (second dose) and 6 weeks after treatment start.

V was cut by 10 bases and J by 5 bases, with 18 bases left in between. Germline lookup yields CDR1 LNHDA and CDR2 SQIVND (reference sequence). This CDR3 comprises 13 residues. Generated by immunoSEQ multiplex PCR, the TCRdb table keeps only in-frame clones and is missing some. The sample lists approximately 58,000 clones, over 70% occurring once. This material consisted of PBMCs, taken around atezolizumab (anti-PD-L1) treatment. The chain carries TRBV19 and TRBJ2-7, with D perhaps matching TRBD1 (6 bases). The clonotype was recovered from a man between 65 and 85 years old with urothelial cancer. The CDR3 spells CATLRGKSHEQYF. Here the CDR3 DNA reads TGTGCCACCTTGAGGGGGAAATCGCACGAGCAGTACTTC.